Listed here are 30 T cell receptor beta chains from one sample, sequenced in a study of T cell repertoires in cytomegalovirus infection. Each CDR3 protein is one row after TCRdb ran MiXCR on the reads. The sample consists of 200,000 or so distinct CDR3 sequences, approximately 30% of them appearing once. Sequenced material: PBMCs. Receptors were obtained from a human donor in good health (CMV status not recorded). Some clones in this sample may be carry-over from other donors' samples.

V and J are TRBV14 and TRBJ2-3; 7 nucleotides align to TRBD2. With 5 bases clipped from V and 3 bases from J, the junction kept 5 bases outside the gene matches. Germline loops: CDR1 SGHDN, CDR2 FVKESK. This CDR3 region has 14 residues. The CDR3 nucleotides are TGTGCCAGCAGCTTCCGGACTAGGACAGATACGCAGTATTTT. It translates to CASSFRTRTDTQYF.

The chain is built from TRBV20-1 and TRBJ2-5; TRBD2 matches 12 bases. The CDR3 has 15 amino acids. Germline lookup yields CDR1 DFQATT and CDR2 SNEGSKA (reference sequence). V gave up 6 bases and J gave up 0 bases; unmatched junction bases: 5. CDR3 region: CSARTSGAYQETQYF. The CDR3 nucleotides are TGCAGTGCCCGGACTAGCGGGGCGTACCAAGAGACCCAGTACTTC.

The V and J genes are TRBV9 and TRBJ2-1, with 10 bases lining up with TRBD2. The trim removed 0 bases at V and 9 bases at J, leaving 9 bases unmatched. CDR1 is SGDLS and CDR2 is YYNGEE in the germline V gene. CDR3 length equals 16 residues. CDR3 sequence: CASSVDRAGGNPEQFF. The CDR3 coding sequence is TGTGCCAGCAGCGTAGACAGAGCGGGGGGGAACCCTGAGCAGTTCTTC.

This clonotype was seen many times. Here the CDR3 reads CASSSPGRAQETQYF. The CDR3 DNA reads TGTGCCAGCAGCTCTCCCGGCAGGGCCCAAGAGACCCAGTACTTC. The chain employs TRBV7-2 and TRBJ2-5; tentatively, D is TRBD1 (5 bases). Looked up from germline, CDR1 is SGHTA and CDR2 is FQGNSA. Trimming removed 4 bases from V and 1 base from J, with 13 bases in between. This CDR3 has 15 residues.

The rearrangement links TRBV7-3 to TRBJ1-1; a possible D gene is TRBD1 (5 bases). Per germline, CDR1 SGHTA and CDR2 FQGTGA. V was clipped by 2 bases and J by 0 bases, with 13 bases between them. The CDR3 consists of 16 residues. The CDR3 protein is CASSLRGSYMNTEAFF. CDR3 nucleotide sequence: TGTGCCAGCAGCTTACGGGGCAGTTATATGAACACTGAAGCTTTCTTT.

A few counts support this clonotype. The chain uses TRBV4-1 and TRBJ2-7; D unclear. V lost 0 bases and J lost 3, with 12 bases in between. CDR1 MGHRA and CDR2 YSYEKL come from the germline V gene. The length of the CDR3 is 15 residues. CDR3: CASSQDKVPYYEQYF. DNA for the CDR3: TGCGCCAGCAGCCAAGATAAGGTTCCATACTACGAGCAGTACTTC.

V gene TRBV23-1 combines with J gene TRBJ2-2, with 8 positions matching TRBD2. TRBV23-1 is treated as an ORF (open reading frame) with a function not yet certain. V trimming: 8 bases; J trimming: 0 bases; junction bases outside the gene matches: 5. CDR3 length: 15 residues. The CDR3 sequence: CASSGGTSNTGELFF. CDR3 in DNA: TGCGCCAGCTCGGGAGGGACCTCGAACACCGGGGAGCTGTTTTTT.

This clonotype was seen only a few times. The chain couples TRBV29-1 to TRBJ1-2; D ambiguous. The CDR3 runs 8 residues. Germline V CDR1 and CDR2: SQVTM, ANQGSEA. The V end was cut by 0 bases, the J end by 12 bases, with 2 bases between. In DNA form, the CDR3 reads TGCAGCGTTGAAGAACACACCTTC. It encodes CSVEEHTF.

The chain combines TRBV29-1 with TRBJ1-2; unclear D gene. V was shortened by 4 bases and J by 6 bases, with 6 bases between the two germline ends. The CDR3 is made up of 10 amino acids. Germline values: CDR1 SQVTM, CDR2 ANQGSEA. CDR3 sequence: CSVASDGYTF. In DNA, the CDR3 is TGCAGCGTTGCCAGCGATGGCTACACCTTC.

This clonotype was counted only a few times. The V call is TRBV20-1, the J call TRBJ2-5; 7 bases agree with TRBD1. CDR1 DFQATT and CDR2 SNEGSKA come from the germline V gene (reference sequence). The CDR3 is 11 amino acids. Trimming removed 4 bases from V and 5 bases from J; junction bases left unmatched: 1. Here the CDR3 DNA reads TGCAGTGCTACGACAGGGGAGACCCAGTACTTC. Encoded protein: CSATTGETQYF.

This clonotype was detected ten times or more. CDR3 protein: CASSLIGERGYTF. CDR3 DNA: TGTGCCAGCAGCTTAATTGGGGAGCGTGGCTACACCTTC. J is TRBJ1-2 and V is TRBV7-2; D gene ambiguous. Germline CDR1 SGHTA, CDR2 FQGNSA. The V end was cut by 2 bases, the J end by 7 bases, with 11 bases between. This CDR3 is 13 amino acids long.

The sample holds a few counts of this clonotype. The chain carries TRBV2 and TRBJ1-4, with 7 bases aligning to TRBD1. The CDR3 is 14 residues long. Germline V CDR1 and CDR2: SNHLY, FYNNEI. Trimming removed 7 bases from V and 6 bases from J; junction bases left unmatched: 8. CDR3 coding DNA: TGTGCCAGCACTCCCGACAGGGCCTATGAAAAACTGTTTTTT. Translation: CASTPDRAYEKLFF.

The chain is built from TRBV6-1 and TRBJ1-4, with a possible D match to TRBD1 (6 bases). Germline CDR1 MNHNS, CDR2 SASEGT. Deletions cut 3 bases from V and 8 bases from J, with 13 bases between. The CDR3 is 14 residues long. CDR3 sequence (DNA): TGTGCCAGCAGTGACGACAGGATGCGGGAAAAACTGTTTTTT. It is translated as CASSDDRMREKLFF.

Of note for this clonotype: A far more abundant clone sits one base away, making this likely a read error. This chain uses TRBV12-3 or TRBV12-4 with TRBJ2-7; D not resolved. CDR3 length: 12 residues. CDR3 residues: CTSSPSSYEQYF. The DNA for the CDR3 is TGTACCAGCAGTCCATCGTCCTACGAGCAGTACTTC.

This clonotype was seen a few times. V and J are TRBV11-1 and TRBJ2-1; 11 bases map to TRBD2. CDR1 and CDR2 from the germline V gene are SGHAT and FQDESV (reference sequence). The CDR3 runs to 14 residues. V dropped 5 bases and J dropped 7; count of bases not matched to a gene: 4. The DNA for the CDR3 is TGTGCCAGCAGCCGACTAGCGGGGCATAATGAGCAGTTCTTC. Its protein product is CASSRLAGHNEQFF.

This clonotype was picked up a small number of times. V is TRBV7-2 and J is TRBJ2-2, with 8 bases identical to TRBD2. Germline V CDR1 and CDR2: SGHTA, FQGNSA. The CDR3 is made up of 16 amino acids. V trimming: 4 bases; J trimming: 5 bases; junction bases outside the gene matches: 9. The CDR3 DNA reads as TGTGCCAGCAGCTCCCCGGGACTAGTCGGAACCGGGGAGCTGTTTTTT. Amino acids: CASSSPGLVGTGELFF.

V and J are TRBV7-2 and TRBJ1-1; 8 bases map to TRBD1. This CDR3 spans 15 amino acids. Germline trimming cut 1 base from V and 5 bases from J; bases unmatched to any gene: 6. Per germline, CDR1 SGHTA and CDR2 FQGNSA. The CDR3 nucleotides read TGTGCCAGCAGCTTAGTCCCAGGGGGCAGTACTGAAGCTTTCTTT. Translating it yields CASSLVPGGSTEAFF.

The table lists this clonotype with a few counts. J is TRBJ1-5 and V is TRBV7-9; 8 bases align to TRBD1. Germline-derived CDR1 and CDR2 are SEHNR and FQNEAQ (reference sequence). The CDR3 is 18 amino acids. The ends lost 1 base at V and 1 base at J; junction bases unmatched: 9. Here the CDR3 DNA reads TGTGCCAGCAGCTTAGAACAGGGGGTCTGGATGAGCAATCAGCCCCAGCATTTT. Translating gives CASSLEQGVWMSNQPQHF.

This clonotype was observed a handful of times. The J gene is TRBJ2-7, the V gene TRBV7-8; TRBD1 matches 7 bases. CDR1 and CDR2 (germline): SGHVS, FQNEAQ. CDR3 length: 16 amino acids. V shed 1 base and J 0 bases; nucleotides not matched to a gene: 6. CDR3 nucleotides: TGTGCCAGCAGCTTAGTAAAACAGGGGCGCTCCTACGAGCAGTACTTC. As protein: CASSLVKQGRSYEQYF.

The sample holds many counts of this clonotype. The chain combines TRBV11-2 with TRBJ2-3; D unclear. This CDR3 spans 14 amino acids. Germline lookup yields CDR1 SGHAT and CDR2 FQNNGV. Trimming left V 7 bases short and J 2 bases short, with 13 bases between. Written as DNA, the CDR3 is TGTGCCAGCACCCCAAGTTCTTTCACAGATACGCAGTATTTT. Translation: CASTPSSFTDTQYF.

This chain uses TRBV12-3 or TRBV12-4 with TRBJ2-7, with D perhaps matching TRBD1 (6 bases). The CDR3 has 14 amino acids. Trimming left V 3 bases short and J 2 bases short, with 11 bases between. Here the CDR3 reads CASSLRDRPYEQYF. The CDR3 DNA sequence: TGTGCCAGCAGTTTGAGAGACAGGCCCTACGAGCAGTACTTC.

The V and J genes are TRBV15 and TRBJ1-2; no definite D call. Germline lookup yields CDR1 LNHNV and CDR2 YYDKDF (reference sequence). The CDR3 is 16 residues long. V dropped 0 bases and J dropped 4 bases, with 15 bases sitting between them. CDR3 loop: CATSRDLAGGTYGYTF. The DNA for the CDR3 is TGTGCCACCAGCAGAGATCTGGCGGGAGGAACCTATGGCTACACCTTC.

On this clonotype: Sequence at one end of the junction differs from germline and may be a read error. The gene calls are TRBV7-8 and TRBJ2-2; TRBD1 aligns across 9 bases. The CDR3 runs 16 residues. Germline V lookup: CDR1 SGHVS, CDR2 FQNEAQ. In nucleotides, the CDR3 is TGTGCCAGCACCGACAAACAGGGGGCGGGCACCGGGGCGCTGTTTTTT. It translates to CASTDKQGAGTGALFF.

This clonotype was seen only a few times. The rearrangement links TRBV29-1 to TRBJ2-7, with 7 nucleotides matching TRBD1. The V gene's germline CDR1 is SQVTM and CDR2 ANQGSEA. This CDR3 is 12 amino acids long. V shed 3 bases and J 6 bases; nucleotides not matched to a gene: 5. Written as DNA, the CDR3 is TGCAGCGTTGACAGGGGGAACGGCGAGCAGTACTTC. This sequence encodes CSVDRGNGEQYF.

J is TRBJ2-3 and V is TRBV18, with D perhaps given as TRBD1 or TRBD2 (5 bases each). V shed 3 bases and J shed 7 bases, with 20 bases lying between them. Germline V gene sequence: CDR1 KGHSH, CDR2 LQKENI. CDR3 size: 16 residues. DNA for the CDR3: TGTGCCAGCTCACCGAACCTGGACACTTCGGGGAATACGCAGTATTTT. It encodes CASSPNLDTSGNTQYF. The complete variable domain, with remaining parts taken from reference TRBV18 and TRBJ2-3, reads NAGVMQNPRHLVRRRGQEARLRCSPMKGHSHVYWYRQLPEEGLKFMVYLQKENIIDESGMPKERFSAEFPKEGPSILRIQQVVRGDSAAYFCASSPNLDTSGNTQYFGPGTRLTVL.

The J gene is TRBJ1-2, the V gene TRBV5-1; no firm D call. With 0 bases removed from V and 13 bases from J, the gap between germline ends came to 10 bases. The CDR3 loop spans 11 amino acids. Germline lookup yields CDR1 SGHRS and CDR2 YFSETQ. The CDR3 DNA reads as TGCGCCAGCAGCTTGGGACTGGCAGTCACCTTC. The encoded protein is CASSLGLAVTF.

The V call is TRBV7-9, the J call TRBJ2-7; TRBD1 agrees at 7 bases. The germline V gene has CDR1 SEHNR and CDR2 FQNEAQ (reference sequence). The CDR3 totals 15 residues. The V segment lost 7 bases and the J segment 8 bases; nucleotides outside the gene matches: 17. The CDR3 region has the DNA TGTGCCAGCACCCCCCTATTACAGGGGAAGGGCAAGCAGTACTTC. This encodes CASTPLLQGKGKQYF.

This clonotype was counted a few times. The CDR3 here is CSARDRPSDTQYF. Here the CDR3 DNA reads TGCAGTGCTAGAGACAGACCCTCAGATACGCAGTATTTT. The V and J genes are TRBV20-1 and TRBJ2-3; no clear D gene. The CDR3 extends over 13 amino acids. Trimming cost V 0 bases and J 4 bases, with 8 bases left between them. In germline, CDR1 is DFQATT, CDR2 SNEGSKA (reference sequence).

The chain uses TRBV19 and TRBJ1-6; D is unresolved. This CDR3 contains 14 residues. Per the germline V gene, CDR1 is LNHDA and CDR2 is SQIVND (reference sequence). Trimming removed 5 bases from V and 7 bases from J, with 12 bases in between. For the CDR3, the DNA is TGTGCCAGTAGTGCCTCTAGCGGCAATTCACCCCTCCACTTT. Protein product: CASSASSGNSPLHF.

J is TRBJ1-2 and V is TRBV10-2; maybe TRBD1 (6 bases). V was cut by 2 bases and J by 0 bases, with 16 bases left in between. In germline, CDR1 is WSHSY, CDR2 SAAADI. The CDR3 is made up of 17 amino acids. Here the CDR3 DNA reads TGCGCCAGCAGTGAGCAACTGTCAGGGGATGCTAACTATGGCTACACCTTC. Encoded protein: CASSEQLSGDANYGYTF.